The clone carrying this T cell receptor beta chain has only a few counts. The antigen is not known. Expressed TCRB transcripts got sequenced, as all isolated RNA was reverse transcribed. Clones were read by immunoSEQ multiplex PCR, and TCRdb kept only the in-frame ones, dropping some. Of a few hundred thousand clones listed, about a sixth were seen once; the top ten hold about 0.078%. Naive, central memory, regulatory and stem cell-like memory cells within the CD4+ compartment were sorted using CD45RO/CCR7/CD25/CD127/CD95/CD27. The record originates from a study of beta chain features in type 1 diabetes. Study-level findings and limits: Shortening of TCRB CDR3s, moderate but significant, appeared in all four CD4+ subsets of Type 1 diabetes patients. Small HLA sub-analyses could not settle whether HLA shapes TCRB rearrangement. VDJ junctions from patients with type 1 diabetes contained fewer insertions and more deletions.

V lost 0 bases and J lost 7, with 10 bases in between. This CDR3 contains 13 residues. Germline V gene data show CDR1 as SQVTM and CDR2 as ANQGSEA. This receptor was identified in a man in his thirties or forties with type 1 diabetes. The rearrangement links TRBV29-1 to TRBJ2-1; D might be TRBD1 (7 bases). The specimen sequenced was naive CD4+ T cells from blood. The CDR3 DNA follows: TGCAGCGTTGAAGAGACAGGGAGGAATGAGCAGTTCTTC. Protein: CSVEETGRNEQFF.